The T cell receptor (beta chain) under discussion was sequenced for a study of identical twins. Findings and caveats of the study: A cross-sectional statistical analysis, not follow-up of the same donors, supported the conclusions.

A single record per CDR3 protein comes from TCRdb applying MiXCR to the 5' RACE reads. The data contain about 550,000 distinct CDR3 sequences, around 20% of them singletons. Remarks on this clonotype: Its target is unknown.

CDR3 length equals 14 residues. V lost 3 bases, J lost 4 bases, and 5 bases stayed unmatched. The same sample was also used in a study of yellow fever vaccine responses in identical twins.

This sequence was found in a young woman in good health. The rearrangement links TRBV12-3 or TRBV12-4 to TRBJ2-5; TRBD2 matches 7 bases. The source material was CD4+ T cells sorted from blood. The CDR3 coding sequence is TGTGCCAGCAGTTTTAAAGCGGGAACAGAGACCCAGTACTTC. Translated: CASSFKAGTETQYF.